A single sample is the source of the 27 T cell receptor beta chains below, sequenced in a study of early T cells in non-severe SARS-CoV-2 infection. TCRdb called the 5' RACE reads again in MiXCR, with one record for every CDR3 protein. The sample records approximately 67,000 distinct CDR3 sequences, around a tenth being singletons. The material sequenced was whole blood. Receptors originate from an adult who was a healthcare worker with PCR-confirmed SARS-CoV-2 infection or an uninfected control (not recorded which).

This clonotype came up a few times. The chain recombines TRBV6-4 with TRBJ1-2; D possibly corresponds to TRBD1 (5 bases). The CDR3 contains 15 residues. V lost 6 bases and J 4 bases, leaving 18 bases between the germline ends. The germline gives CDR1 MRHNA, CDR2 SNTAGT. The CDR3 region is CASRNRDGPGYGYTF. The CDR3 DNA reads TGTGCCAGCAGGAACCGGGACGGGCCTGGCTATGGCTACACCTTC.

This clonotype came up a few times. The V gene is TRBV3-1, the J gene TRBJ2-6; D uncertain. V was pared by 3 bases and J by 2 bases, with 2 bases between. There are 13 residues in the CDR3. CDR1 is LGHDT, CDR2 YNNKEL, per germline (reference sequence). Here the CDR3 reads CASSHPGANVLTF. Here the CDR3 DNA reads TGTGCCAGCAGCCACCCTGGGGCCAACGTCCTGACTTTC.

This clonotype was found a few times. CDR3 nucleotides: TGCAGCATCCGGGCCGGGGAGCTGTTTTTT. It is translated as CSIRAGELFF. This sequence joins TRBV29-1 and TRBJ2-2; D ambiguous. V lost 8 bases and J lost 6, with 7 bases in between. The CDR3 is 10 residues long. Germline V lookup: CDR1 SQVTM, CDR2 ANQGSEA.

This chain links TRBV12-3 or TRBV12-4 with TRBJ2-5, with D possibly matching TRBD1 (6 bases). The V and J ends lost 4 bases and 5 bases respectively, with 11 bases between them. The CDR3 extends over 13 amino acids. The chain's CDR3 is CASSYGRGETQYF. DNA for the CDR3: TGTGCCAGCAGTTATGGCAGGGGCGAGACCCAGTACTTC.

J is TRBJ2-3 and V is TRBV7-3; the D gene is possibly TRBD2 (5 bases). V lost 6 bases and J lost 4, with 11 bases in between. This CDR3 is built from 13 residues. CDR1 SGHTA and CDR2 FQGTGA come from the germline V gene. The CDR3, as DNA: TGTGCCAGCAGGCCCCCGGGATCAGATACGCAGTATTTT. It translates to CASRPPGSDTQYF.

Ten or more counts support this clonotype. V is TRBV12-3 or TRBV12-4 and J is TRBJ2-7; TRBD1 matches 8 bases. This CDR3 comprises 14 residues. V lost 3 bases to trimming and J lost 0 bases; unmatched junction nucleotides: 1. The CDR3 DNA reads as TGTGCCAGCAGTTTCCAGGGGGCCTCCTACGAGCAGTACTTC. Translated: CASSFQGASYEQYF.

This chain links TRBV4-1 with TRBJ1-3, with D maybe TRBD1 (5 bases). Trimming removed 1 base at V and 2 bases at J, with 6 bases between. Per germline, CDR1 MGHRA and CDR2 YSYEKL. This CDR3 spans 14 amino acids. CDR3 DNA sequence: TGCGCCAGCAGCCAAGGAGGGGCTGGAAACACCATATATTTT. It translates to CASSQGGAGNTIYF.

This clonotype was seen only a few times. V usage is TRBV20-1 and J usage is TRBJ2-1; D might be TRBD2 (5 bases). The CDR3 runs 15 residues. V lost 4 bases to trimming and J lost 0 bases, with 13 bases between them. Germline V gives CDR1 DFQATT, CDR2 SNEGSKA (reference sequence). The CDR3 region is CSAIFLRASYNEQFF. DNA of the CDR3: TGCAGTGCTATTTTCTTGCGGGCCTCCTACAATGAGCAGTTCTTC.

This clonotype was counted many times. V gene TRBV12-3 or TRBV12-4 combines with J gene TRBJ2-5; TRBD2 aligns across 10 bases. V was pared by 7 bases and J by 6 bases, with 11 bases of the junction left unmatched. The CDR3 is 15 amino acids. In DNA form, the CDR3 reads TGTGCCAGCACTTTTGGCCTAGCGGGGGAAAAGACCCAGTACTTC. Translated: CASTFGLAGEKTQYF.

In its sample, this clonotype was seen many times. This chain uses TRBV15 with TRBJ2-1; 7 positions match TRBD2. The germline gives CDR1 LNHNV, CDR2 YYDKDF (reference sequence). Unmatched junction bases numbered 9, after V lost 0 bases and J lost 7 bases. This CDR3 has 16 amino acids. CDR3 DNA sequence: TGTGCCACCAGCAGAGAGGGAGGGAATGGGGGGAATGAGCAGTTCTTC. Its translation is CATSREGGNGGNEQFF.

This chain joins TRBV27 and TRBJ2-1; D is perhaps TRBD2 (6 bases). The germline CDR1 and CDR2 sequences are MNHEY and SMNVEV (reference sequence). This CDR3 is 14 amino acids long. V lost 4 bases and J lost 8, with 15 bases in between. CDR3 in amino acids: CASSSGVDVYEQFF. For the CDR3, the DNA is TGTGCCAGCAGTTCGGGGGTGGATGTCTATGAGCAGTTCTTC.

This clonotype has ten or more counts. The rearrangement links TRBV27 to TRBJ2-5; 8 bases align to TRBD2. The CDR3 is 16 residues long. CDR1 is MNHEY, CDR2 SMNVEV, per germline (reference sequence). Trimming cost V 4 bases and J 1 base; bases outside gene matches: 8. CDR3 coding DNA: TGTGCCAGCAGTTCCTTACCACTAGCGGTCCAAGAGACCCAGTACTTC. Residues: CASSSLPLAVQETQYF.

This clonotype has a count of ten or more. The CDR3: CASSRRRDRANTEAFF. DNA of the CDR3: TGTGCCAGCAGCAGGAGGCGGGACAGGGCGAACACTGAAGCTTTCTTT. The J gene is TRBJ1-1, the V gene TRBV6-2 or TRBV6-3; 9 bases match TRBD1. Germline CDR1 is MNHEY and CDR2 is SVGEGT. Trimming took 6 bases from V and 1 from J; bases not matched to a gene: 9. This CDR3 spans 16 amino acids.

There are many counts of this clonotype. CDR3 amino acids: CASSPTASNTEAFF. The CDR3 bases are TGTGCCAGCAGCCCGACAGCTTCTAACACTGAAGCTTTCTTT. The chain uses TRBV7-9 and TRBJ1-1; TRBD1 is a possible D gene (5 bases). CDR1 is SEHNR and CDR2 is FQNEAQ in the germline V gene (reference sequence). Trimming shortened V by 5 bases and J by 2 bases, and 12 bases separated the two germline ends. The CDR3 is made up of 14 amino acids.

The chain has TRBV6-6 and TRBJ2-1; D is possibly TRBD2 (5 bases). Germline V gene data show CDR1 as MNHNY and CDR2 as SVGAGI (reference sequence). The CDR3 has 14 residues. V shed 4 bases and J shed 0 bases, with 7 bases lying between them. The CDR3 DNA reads TGTGCCAGCAGTTCGGGGAGCTCCTACAATGAGCAGTTCTTC. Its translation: CASSSGSSYNEQFF.

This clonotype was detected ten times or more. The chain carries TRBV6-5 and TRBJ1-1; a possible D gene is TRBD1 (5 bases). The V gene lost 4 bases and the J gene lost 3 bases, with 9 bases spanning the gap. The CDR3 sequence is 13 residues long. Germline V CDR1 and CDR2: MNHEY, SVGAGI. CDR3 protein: CASSSPTDTEAFF. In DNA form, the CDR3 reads TGTGCCAGCAGTTCTCCGACAGACACTGAAGCTTTCTTT.

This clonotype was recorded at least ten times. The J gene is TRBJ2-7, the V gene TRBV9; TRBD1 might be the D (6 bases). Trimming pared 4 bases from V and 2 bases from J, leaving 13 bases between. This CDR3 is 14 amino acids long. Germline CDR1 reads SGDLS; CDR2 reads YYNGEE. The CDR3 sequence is CASSLGDTTYEQYF. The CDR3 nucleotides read TGTGCCAGCAGCCTCGGGGACACCACCTACGAGCAGTACTTC. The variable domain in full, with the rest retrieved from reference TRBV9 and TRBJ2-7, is DSGVTQTPKHLITATGQRVTLRCSPRSGDLSVYWYQQSLDQGLQFLIQYYNGEERAKGNILERFSAQQFPDLHSELNLSSLELGDSALYFCASSLGDTTYEQYFGPGTRLTVT.

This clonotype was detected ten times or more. The CDR3 protein is CASSNEGPQHF. DNA of the CDR3: TGTGCCAGCAGTAACGAGGGGCCCCAGCATTTT. This chain joins TRBV12-3 or TRBV12-4 and TRBJ1-5, with D unresolved. The CDR3 covers 11 residues. Between the trimmed V and J ends, which lost 5 bases and 9 bases, there was a span of 8 bases.

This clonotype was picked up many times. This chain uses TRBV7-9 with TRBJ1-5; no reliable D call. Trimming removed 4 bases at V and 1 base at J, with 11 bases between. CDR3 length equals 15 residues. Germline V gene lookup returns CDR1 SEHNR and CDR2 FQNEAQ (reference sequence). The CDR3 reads CASSSNMGSNQPQHF. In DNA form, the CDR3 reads TGTGCCAGCAGCTCTAACATGGGAAGCAATCAGCCCCAGCATTTT. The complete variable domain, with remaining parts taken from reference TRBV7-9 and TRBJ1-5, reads DTGVSQNPRHKITKRGQNVTFRCDPISEHNRLYWYRQTLGQGPEFLTYFQNEAQLEKSRLLSDRFSAERPKGSFSTLEIQRTEQGDSAMYLCASSSNMGSNQPQHFGDGTRLSIL.

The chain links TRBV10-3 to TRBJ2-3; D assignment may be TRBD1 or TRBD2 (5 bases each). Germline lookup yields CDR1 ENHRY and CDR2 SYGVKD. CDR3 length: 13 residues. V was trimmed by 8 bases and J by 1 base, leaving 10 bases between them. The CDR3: CAISRGRTDTQYF. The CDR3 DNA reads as TGTGCCATCTCTCGGGGCCGCACAGATACGCAGTATTTT.

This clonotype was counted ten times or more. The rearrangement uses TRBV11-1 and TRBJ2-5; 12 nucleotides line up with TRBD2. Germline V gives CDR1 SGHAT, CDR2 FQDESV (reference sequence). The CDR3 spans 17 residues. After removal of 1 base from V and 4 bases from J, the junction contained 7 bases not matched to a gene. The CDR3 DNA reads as TGTGCCAGCAGCTTAGAAGCTAGCGGGAGGGCAGGAGAGACCCAGTACTTC. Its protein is CASSLEASGRAGETQYF.

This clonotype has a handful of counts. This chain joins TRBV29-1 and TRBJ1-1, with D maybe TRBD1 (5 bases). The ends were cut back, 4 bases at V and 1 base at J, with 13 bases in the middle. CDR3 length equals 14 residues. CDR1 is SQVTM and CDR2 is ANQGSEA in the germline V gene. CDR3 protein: CSVANRSTNTEAFF. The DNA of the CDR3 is TGCAGCGTTGCGAACAGGAGCACGAACACTGAAGCTTTCTTT.

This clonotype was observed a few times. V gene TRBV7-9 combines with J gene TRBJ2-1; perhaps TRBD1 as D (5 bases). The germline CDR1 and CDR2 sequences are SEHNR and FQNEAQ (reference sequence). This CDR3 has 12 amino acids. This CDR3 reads CVGAWGHNEQFF. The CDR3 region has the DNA TGTGTAGGGGCGTGGGGCCACAATGAGCAGTTCTTC.

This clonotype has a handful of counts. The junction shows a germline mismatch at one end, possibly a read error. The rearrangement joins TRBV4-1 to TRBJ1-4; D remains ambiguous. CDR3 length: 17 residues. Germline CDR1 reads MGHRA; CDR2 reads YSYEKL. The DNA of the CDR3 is TGCGCCTGCAGCCAGGCCTTCTTAAGGACAACTAATGAAAAACTGTTTTTT. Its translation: CACSQAFLRTTNEKLFF.

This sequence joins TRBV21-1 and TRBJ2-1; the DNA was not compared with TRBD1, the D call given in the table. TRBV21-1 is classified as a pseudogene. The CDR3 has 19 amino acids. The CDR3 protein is CASSKEGGGKGEDYNEQFF. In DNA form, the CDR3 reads TGTGCCAGCAGCAAGGAGGGTGGGGGCAAGGGGGAAGATTACAATGAGCAGTTCTTC.

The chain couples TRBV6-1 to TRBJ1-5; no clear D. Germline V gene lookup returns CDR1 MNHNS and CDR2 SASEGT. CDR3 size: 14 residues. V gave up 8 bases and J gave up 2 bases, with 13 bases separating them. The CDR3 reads CASFERAGNQPQHF. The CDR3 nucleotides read TGTGCCAGCTTCGAAAGGGCCGGCAATCAGCCCCAGCATTTT.

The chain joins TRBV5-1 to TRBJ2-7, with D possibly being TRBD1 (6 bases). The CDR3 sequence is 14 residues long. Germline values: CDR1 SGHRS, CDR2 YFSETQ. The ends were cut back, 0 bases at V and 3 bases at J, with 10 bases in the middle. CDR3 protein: CASSLAAGDYEQYF. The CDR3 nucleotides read TGCGCCAGCAGCTTGGCAGCAGGGGACTACGAGCAGTACTTC.